The text below deals with one TCR beta chain. Its antigen is unknown. Per-nucleotide qualities are absent, and no much larger clonotype sits a single base away. The entire amount of isolated RNA was reverse transcribed using the High Capacity cDNA Reverse Transcription Kit, so the sequenced TCRB transcripts were expressed ones. Naive, central memory and regulatory T cell samples underwent deep immunoSEQ sequencing, averaging about 3.57 million total reads per sample. After sorted cells were lysed in RLT buffer, RNA was extracted with DNase-treated RNeasy Micro or Mini kits, with the choice depending on cell number. To prevent cross-contamination, every cell subset was processed on its own, while patient and healthy donor samples were processed together. The immunoSEQ multiplex PCR was used to amplify TCRB sequences from cDNA, generating 87-bp fragments that spanned the CDR3 region. The amplicons were sequenced using the Illumina HiSeq platform. On the authors' methods: Synthetic template baselines were used to correct PCR bias computationally, reads within Hamming distance 2 were collapsed, and singletons that could not be merged were discarded. Reads were aligned to IMGT to assign V, D and J genes, CDR3 length, and insertions or deletions at six rearrangement sites. Within each subset, clonotype counts were normalized to sorted cell number, and only after that were true diversity and Gini coefficients computed with the tcR R package. Repertoire sharing was quantified using the overlap coefficient calculated on TCRB nucleotide sequences. Out-of-frame TCRB sequences from naive cells were analyzed to stand in for the pre-selection repertoire. Drawn from immuneACCESS, this table holds only the in-frame rearrangements with V and J called that TCRdb kept. Clones are partly lost; checked studies trace under half to an unresolved V gene and leave the rest unexplained. Clone size and V and J calls were adopted from that table, with D and trimming inferred from the DNA. For this sample the table gives under 400,000 clones, of which roughly 12% were detected only once. The ten largest make up 0.008% to 0.011% of the sample.

This record belongs to a study of beta chain features in type 1 diabetes (dated by TCRdb to the late 2010s). In terms of the full investigation: No differences in mean age, gender distribution, total cell number or subset yield were found between patients and healthy donors. A total of about 110 million sorted cells were examined across all samples, and the number of cells per subset was strongly correlated with RNA yield. In the study, recently diagnosed type 1 diabetes patients and matched healthy donors were compared on the TCRB repertoires of their sorted circulating CD4+ T cell subsets. Regulatory and stem cell-like memory subsets were isolated from only 8 patients and about 8 healthy donors, whereas naive and central memory subsets came from all 30 or so donors.

From each donor, a single peripheral blood sample of approximately 120 mL on average was drawn into heparinised tubes. A BD FACSAria II was used to sort naive, central memory, regulatory and stem cell-like memory CD4+ T cells with a panel that included CD45RO, CCR7, CD25, CD127, CD95 and CD27. Every sorted population had a purity above 95%. Right away, PBMCs were isolated by Lymphoprep density gradient centrifugation and were stained directly, with no culture step. To minimize batch effects, samples were stained and sorted in pairs, one healthy donor with one patient per experiment. CDR1 and CDR2 (ENHRY, SYGVKD) derive from the germline V gene. Spanning cysteine to phenylalanine, the CDR3 consists of 14 amino acids. Of all the DNA, just the CDR3 is kept, 42 bases in frame from base 1. At the junction V is shortened by 5 bases and J by 5 bases, with 15 bases in between. The study at large found these results: Shorter templates might be favored by PCR, yet because patient and control samples were amplified and corrected together, any such skew would affect both groups equally. The naive, central memory and regulatory TCRB repertoires appeared to resemble one another more closely among patients than among healthy donors. Because cDNA was sequenced instead of genomic DNA, highly expressing activated cells could be over-represented, though the groups showed no difference in activation or CD3 levels. At VDJ recombination sites, patients with type 1 diabetes made fewer insertions and deleted more nucleotides, a pattern implying thymic rearrangement abnormalities. Type 1 diabetes patients showed a moderate but significant shortening of TCRB CDR3 length in all four CD4+ subsets. Because the HLA sub-analyses included only small numbers of individuals, any influence of HLA type on TCRB rearrangement was left unresolved.

The TCR originated in a woman under 30 with type 1 diabetes. The specimen sequenced was naive CD4+ T cells from blood. The meaning of the sample's cell subset or site label: true naive CD4+ T cells. The chain is encoded by TRBV10-3 joined to TRBJ2-5, with the D segment identity uncertain. This receptor carries the CDR3 CAISLTQPAETQYF. The DNA sequence is given as TGTGCCATCAGTCTGACTCAACCCGCCGAGACCCAGTACTTC.